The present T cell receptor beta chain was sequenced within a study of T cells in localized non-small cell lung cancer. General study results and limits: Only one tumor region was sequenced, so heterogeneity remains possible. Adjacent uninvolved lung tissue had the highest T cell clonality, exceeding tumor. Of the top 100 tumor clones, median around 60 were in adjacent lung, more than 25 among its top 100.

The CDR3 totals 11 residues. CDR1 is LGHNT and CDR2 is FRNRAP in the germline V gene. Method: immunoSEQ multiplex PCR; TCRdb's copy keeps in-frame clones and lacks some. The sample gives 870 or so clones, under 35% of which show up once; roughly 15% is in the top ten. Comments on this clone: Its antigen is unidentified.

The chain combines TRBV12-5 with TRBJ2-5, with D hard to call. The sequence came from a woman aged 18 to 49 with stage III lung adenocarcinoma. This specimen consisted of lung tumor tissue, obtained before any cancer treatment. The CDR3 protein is CASTPQETQYF. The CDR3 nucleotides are TGTGCCAGCACCCCCCAAGAGACCCAGTACTTC.